The clone carrying this T cell receptor beta chain has just a few counts. What it binds is unknown. The sample originates from a study of T cell repertoires in cytomegalovirus infection. Study in general: Public TCR beta signature analysis indicated the presence of both CMV infection and matching HLA type.

Germline assignment: CDR1 SGHNT and CDR2 YENEEA. Trimming removed 4 bases at V and 6 bases at J, with 13 bases between. This CDR3 region has 14 residues. TCRdb analysed the reads with MiXCR anew, one entry per CDR3 protein. The sample gives about 920,000 distinct CDR3 sequences, less than 35% of which show up once; around 15% is in the top ten. The chain employs TRBV11-3 and TRBJ2-1; no firm D call. The sequencing here drew on cultured CD8+ T cells from PBMCs, taken from culture after CMV antigen stimulation. The origin of this receptor is a human donor in good health (CMV status not recorded). Some clones in this sample may be carry-over from other donors' samples. CDR3: CASSWYARPNEQFF. CDR3 in DNA: TGTGCCAGCAGCTGGTACGCGCGCCCCAATGAGCAGTTCTTC.